Described below is a single TCR beta chain sequence and its context. Germline CDR1 MGHRA, CDR2 YSYEKL. This CDR3 spans 12 amino acids. V lost 0 bases, J lost 8 bases, and 7 bases lay in between. The data originate from a study of blood T cell repertoires in COVID-19. About the research overall: Acute-phase and convalescent COVID-19 samples originated in the United States, Italy and Spain. PBMCs, B-cell-depleted T cells, or T cells provided the cDNA or gDNA that made up the material.

As handled by the study authors: From reference gene primer amplification, estimates of nucleated cell counts were derived. Sequenced by immunoSEQ multiplex PCR; TCRdb stores in-frame clones only, minus some. The V and J calls and the clone size are those of that table, but D and trimming were determined from the DNA. The sample holds around 320,000 clones, about 90% seen once. Participant age was roughly 18 to 100 years, and participants resided in fewer than 25 US areas. The sequenced sample consisted of PBMCs or T cells enriched from blood (not recorded which). The chain employs TRBV4-1 and TRBJ1-1; D is uncertain. The clonotype was recovered from a woman in her forties or fifties who had been exposed to COVID-19. The CDR3 here is CASSQDAREAFF. The DNA for the CDR3 is TGCGCCAGCAGCCAAGACGCCAGGGAAGCTTTCTTT.